This is a list of T cell receptor beta chains from one sample in a study of blood T cell repertoires in COVID-19. Assay: immunoSEQ multiplex PCR; the TCRdb copy retains only in-frame clones and omits some. Counted here are 85,000 to 95,000 clones, less than 85% occurring once; the ten biggest clones make up around 7%. Sequencing was performed on peripheral blood. The source of these receptors is a man between 65 and 79 years old with acute or convalescent COVID-19. The CDR3 runs from the conserved cysteine through the conserved F or W.

V	J	length	CDR3
TRBV30	TRBJ1-1	12	CACTRVNTEAFF
TRBV6-1	TRBJ2-3	15	CASSERGLQTDTQYF
TRBV2	TRBJ2-1	11	CASSLGVGQFF
TRBV5-4	TRBJ1-2	15	CASSPARQGRNGYTF
TRBV19	TRBJ2-3	13	CASSSTGRDTQYF
TRBV6-5	TRBJ2-1	15	CASSPSGRQSNEQFF
TRBV7-3	TRBJ2-1	15	CASSSYRGRGNEQFF
TRBV7-2	TRBJ2-3	19	CASSLVSGTSGGPEDTQYF
TRBV6-5	TRBJ1-1	14	CASRETGSNTEAFF
TRBV6-5	TRBJ1-4	13	CASSYERDEKLFF
TRBV19	TRBJ1-4	11	CASTTKGKLFF
TRBV7-2	TRBJ1-3	14	CASSTGTVGNTIYF
TRBV5-6	TRBJ2-1	15	CASSRGQAPYNEQFF
TRBV6-1	TRBJ1-4	14	CASSDAAGVEKLFF
TRBV2	TRBJ1-4	14	CASRPGQGNEKLFF
TRBV5-1	TRBJ2-7	15	CASSWGTSGSQEQYF
TRBV3-1/TRBV3-2	TRBJ1-6	15	CASSQATGFNSPLHF
TRBV6-6	TRBJ2-3	10	CAAGRDTQYF
TRBV12-3/TRBV12-4	TRBJ1-1	11	CASTLSDRAFF
TRBV9	TRBJ2-7	13	CASSVSPSYEQYF
TRBV7-8	TRBJ1-5	14	CASSLDPVDQPQHF
TRBV5-1	TRBJ2-1	17	CASSLAFGSGVYNEQFF
TRBV5-1	TRBJ2-5	17	CASSLVLAGGFQETQYF
TRBV5-1	TRBJ1-6	15	CASSLQEGSNSPLHF
TRBV10-2	TRBJ2-6	15	CASSVQISGANVLTF
TRBV9	TRBJ1-4	14	CASSAGATNEKLFF
TRBV19	TRBJ1-3	14	CASMWTGGADTIYF
TRBV7-9	TRBJ2-5	14	CASSLGYGEETQYF
TRBV9	TRBJ2-1	15	CASSVASGRANEQFF
TRBV18	TRBJ1-1	18	CASSPFDVSGRLGTEAFF
TRBV2	TRBJ2-2	13	CASKTGEHGELFF
TRBV4-1	TRBJ2-1	17	CASSQTDQRFSYNEQFF
TRBV19	TRBJ1-2	15	CASSVGQGANYGYTF
TRBV6-6	TRBJ1-4	14	CASRPGTGVEKLFF
TRBV28	TRBJ1-3	15	CASSARDSSGNTIYF
TRBV7-9	TRBJ1-1	14	CASSLKQGNTEAFF
TRBV5-4	TRBJ2-3	15	CASSLRGTGTDTQYF
TRBV5-4	TRBJ2-5	13	CASTNTGEETQYF
TRBV10-2	TRBJ2-5	15	CASSELGLGGETQYF
TRBV6-1	TRBJ2-6	21	CASSEAWWRTGGASGANVLTF
TRBV28	TRBJ2-1	16	CASPPRLAGAYNEQFF
TRBV7-9	TRBJ1-5	15	CASSLGVGGDQPQHF
TRBV5-4	TRBJ2-1	15	CASSLPGGGYNEQFF
TRBV12-3/TRBV12-4	TRBJ1-2	12	CASSTGEFGYTF
TRBV9	TRBJ1-3	16	CASSAGTTYPGNTIYF
TRBV5-1	TRBJ2-1	18	CASSPGLAGGNFYNEQFF
TRBV20-1	TRBJ2-2	16	CSASSTARQSHGELFF
TRBV30	TRBJ2-2	13	CAWSVRVAGELFF
TRBV27	TRBJ1-5	13	CASSFQTDGAQHF
TRBV5-1	TRBJ1-4	15	CASSLLRGANEKLFF
TRBV10-2	TRBJ1-5	17	CASSGGDRAYSNQPQHF
TRBV7-2	TRBJ2-5	15	CASSLGGRALETQYF